One sample yielded the 7 T cell receptor beta chains listed below, sequenced in a study of blood T cell repertoires in COVID-19. Clones were read by immunoSEQ multiplex PCR, and TCRdb kept only the in-frame ones, dropping some. This table holds over 50,000 clones, around 82% found once. Sequenced sample: peripheral blood. These receptors all come from a man aged 55-75 years with COVID-19, enrolled during active disease.

J is TRBJ2-7 and V is TRBV27, with 11 positions matching TRBD2. Germline V gene lookup returns CDR1 MNHEY and CDR2 SMNVEV (reference sequence). V gave up 2 bases and J gave up 0 bases; unmatched junction bases: 6. The CDR3 has 17 amino acids. The CDR3 DNA follows: TGTGCCAGCAGTTTAAATAGCGGGAGGGCCTTCTCCTACGAGCAGTACTTC. Protein: CASSLNSGRAFSYEQYF.

The chain employs TRBV6-5 and TRBJ1-2; 9 positions agree with TRBD1. Looked up from germline, CDR1 is MNHEY and CDR2 is SVGAGI. The V and J ends lost 7 bases and 5 bases, in that order; junction bases with no gene match: 5. This CDR3 comprises 13 residues. The CDR3 DNA is TGTGCCAGCACACCAGGGACAGGGTATGGCTACACCTTC. Protein: CASTPGTGYGYTF.

CDR3 nucleotides: TGTGCCAGCAGCTTGTCAGGGTCTACTGAAGCTTTCTTT. Translation: CASSLSGSTEAFF. This rearrangement joins TRBV11-2 to TRBJ1-1; D possibly corresponds to TRBD1 (5 bases). The V end was cut by 3 bases, the J end by 5 bases, with 10 bases between. CDR1 and CDR2 from the germline V gene are SGHAT and FQNNGV. The CDR3 is made up of 13 amino acids.

This clone was recorded once. The chain is built from TRBV4-1 and TRBJ1-5; tentative D call: TRBD1 (5 bases). Trimming removed 2 bases at V and 12 bases at J, with 14 bases between. The CDR3 covers 13 residues. Germline V gene data show CDR1 as MGHRA and CDR2 as YSYEKL. Here the CDR3 DNA reads TGCGCCAGCAGCCAATTAGTTGGGGGACTCCAGCATTTT. It yields the protein CASSQLVGGLQHF.

This clone has a handful of counts. The chain carries TRBV2 and TRBJ1-5, with D unclear. This CDR3 spans 15 amino acids. Looked up from germline, CDR1 is SNHLY and CDR2 is FYNNEI. Trimming removed 6 bases from V and 8 bases from J, with 20 bases in between. CDR3 protein: CASRKEGIIREPQHF. The CDR3 nucleotides are TGTGCCAGCAGAAAGGAGGGTATTATTAGGGAGCCCCAGCATTTT.

The rearrangement links TRBV3-1 (or the pseudogene TRBV3-2) to TRBJ2-1; 15 bases match TRBD2. The CDR3 is made up of 17 amino acids. CDR1 is LGHDT and CDR2 is YNNKEL in the germline V gene (reference sequence). Trimming cost V 4 bases and J 2 bases; bases outside gene matches: 3. This CDR3 reads CASSRRTSGGAYNEQFF. In DNA, the CDR3 is TGTGCCAGCAGCCGACGGACTAGCGGGGGGGCCTACAATGAGCAGTTCTTC.

The J gene is TRBJ2-3, the V gene TRBV27; maybe TRBD2 (6 bases). This CDR3 spans 14 amino acids. V gave up 7 bases and J gave up 2 bases, with 13 bases separating them. Germline CDR1 MNHEY, CDR2 SMNVEV (reference sequence). CDR3 DNA: TGTGCCAGCACCCCCGGGACTTACACAGATACGCAGTATTTT. Residues: CASTPGTYTDTQYF.